Given below is one TCR beta chain in context. No antigen is known for it. The unique tags termed UMIs, each holding a 6-nucleotide sample barcode, were added by means of template switching. Reprocessing the 5' RACE reads, TCRdb reports a single entry for every CDR3 protein and omits DNA. In all, the sample yields about 300,000 distinct CDR3 sequences. The entry originates in a study of monozygotic twins with inflammatory bowel disease. Overall study results and limits: Relative to healthy twins, IBD patients had fewer clonotypes in common with others, a gap that was especially apparent with disease activity. Whereas healthy co-twins had higher TCRbeta diversity (inverse Simpson), IBD patients had lower diversity. Patient-specific immunosuppressive treatments may have made repertoires more variable.

Germline CDR1 MDHEN, CDR2 SYDVKM. This CDR3 comprises 14 residues. The source material was blood. This rearrangement joins TRBV28 to TRBJ1-4; the D call from TCRdb, TRBD1, cannot be confirmed without DNA. The receptor was derived from a human donor with ulcerative colitis or Crohn's disease, or a healthy co-twin of an affected twin (not recorded which). Here the CDR3 reads CASSFKGHREKLFF.